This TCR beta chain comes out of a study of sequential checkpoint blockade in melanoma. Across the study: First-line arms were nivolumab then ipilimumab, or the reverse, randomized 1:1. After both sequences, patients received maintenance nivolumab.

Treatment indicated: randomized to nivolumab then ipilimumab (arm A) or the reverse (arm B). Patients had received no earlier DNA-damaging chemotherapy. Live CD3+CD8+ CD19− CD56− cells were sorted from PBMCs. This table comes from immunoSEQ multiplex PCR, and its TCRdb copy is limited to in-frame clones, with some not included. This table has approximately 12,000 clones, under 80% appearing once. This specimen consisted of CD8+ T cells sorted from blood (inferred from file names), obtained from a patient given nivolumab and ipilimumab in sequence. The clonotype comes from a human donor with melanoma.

The CDR3 DNA reads as TGTGCCTGGGACAGGGGACAGGGCTACGAGCAGTACTTC. Translation gives CAWDRGQGYEQYF. The rearrangement uses TRBV30 and TRBJ2-5; TRBD1 aligns across 9 bases. With the DNA end fitting TRBJ2-7 better, the J assignment may be wrong. Germline V CDR1 and CDR2: GTSNPN, SVGIG (reference sequence). This CDR3 spans 13 amino acids.